Following are 20 T cell receptor beta chains from one sample sequenced in a study of blood T cells in healthy people across ages. Using a J-beta primer mix together with a sample-barcoded 5' primer, a second PCR was run for roughly 6 to 11 cycles. TCRdb fed the 5' RACE reads into MiXCR, producing one record per CDR3 protein. Among fewer than 2 million distinct CDR3 sequences listed, approximately 40% were seen once. The material sequenced was blood. Receptor source: a human donor in good health.

The gene calls are TRBV14 and TRBJ2-3; the D is unclear. The germline CDR1 and CDR2 sequences are SGHDN and FVKESK. The CDR3 sequence is 13 residues long. Trimming pared 6 bases from V and 2 bases from J, leaving 9 bases between. The CDR3 region is CASRPWTTDTQYF. The CDR3 DNA reads TGTGCCAGCAGACCTTGGACCACAGATACGCAGTATTTT.

The chain recombines TRBV20-1 with TRBJ2-1; possibly TRBD1 or TRBD2 for D (5 bases each). The CDR3 is 17 amino acids. The V end was cut by 1 base, the J end by 0 bases, with 16 bases between. Germline lookup yields CDR1 DFQATT and CDR2 SNEGSKA (reference sequence). The DNA of the CDR3 is TGCAGTGCTAGAGGTGGGGGTAGTTCAAGCTCCTACAATGAGCAGTTCTTC. Encoded protein: CSARGGGSSSSYNEQFF.

The chain combines TRBV3-1 with TRBJ2-5; D is possibly TRBD1 (5 bases). V gave up 4 bases and J gave up 4 bases, with 16 bases separating them. Germline CDR1 is LGHDT and CDR2 is YNNKEL (reference sequence). The CDR3 loop spans 15 amino acids. In DNA form, the CDR3 reads TGTGCCAGCAGCCCCCGGACATTTCCGGTAGAGACCCAGTACTTC. Protein sequence: CASSPRTFPVETQYF.

The chain links TRBV7-9 to TRBJ1-5; D gene ambiguous. Germline values: CDR1 SEHNR, CDR2 FQNEAQ (reference sequence). V lost 4 bases to trimming and J lost 1 base, with 8 bases between them. This CDR3 has 14 residues. The CDR3 protein is CASSSPDSNQPQHF. The CDR3 nucleotides are TGTGCCAGCAGCTCCCCGGACAGCAATCAGCCCCAGCATTTT.

This clonotype was observed a handful of times. The chain combines TRBV12-3 or TRBV12-4 with TRBJ1-2, with unresolved D. There are 13 residues in the CDR3. Trimming took off 3 bases at V and 3 bases at J, with 8 bases between the two ends. The CDR3 nucleotides read TGTGCCAGCAGTTTCGGGCGCTACTATGGCTACACCTTC. This encodes CASSFGRYYGYTF.

The genes are TRBV4-1 and TRBJ2-1; a possible D gene is TRBD2 (5 bases). Looked up from germline, CDR1 is MGHRA and CDR2 is YSYEKL. The V gene lost 5 bases and the J gene lost 3 bases, with 11 bases spanning the gap. This CDR3 has 14 residues. The CDR3 region is CASSVPGIYNEQFF. The CDR3 region has the DNA TGCGCCAGCAGCGTCCCGGGGATCTACAATGAGCAGTTCTTC.

The gene calls are TRBV28 and TRBJ2-3; TRBD2 aligns across 12 bases. The CDR3 sequence is 16 residues long. Germline assignment: CDR1 MDHEN and CDR2 SYDVKM. The V and J ends lost 8 bases and 5 bases, in that order; junction bases with no gene match: 11. This CDR3 is CASDGASGGAKDTQYF. The CDR3 region has the DNA TGTGCCAGCGACGGGGCTAGCGGGGGGGCAAAAGATACGCAGTATTTT.

This clonotype has more than one count but fewer than ten. The gene calls are TRBV27 and TRBJ1-6, with D hard to call. CDR3 length equals 15 residues. Germline CDR1 reads MNHEY; CDR2 reads SMNVEV (reference sequence). Trimming cost V 0 bases and J 5 bases, with 8 bases left between them. The CDR3 nucleotides read TGTGCCAGCAGTTTATCGGAGGCTAATAATTCACCCCTCCACTTT. Protein sequence: CASSLSEANNSPLHF.

The V and J genes are TRBV6-1 and TRBJ2-7; D possibly corresponds to TRBD1 (6 bases). Germline V gene data show CDR1 as MNHNS and CDR2 as SASEGT. V shed 3 bases and J shed 0 bases, with 9 bases lying between them. The CDR3 spans 14 residues. CDR3 bases: TGTGCCAGCAGTGAGGCGGACAGCTCCTACGAGCAGTACTTC. Translated: CASSEADSSYEQYF.

A single count supports this clonotype. A single base separates this from a much larger clone, so it may be a read error. This chain connects TRBV7-9 to TRBJ1-1, with 7 bases lining up with TRBD1. CDR3 length: 14 amino acids. Per germline, CDR1 SEHNR and CDR2 FQNEAQ (reference sequence). Written as DNA, the CDR3 is TGTGCCAGCAGCTCGGGACAGTTGAACACTGGAGCTTTCTTT. Translated, it gives CASSSGQLNTGAFF.

V and J are TRBV6-2 or TRBV6-3 and TRBJ2-5; 8 nucleotides agree with TRBD1. Germline V lookup: CDR1 MNHEY, CDR2 SVGEGT. The CDR3 has 17 residues. Trimming at V came to 0 bases and at J to 5 bases, leaving 11 bases not matched to a gene. The CDR3 bases are TGTGCCAGCAGTTACTCGCAGGGGGCCCCGGAGGGGGAGACCCAGTACTTC. Amino acid sequence: CASSYSQGAPEGETQYF.

V gene TRBV4-1 combines with J gene TRBJ1-5, with TRBD1 as a possible D gene (5 bases). V lost 3 bases, J lost 7 bases, and 13 bases lay in between. This CDR3 comprises 14 residues. The V gene's germline CDR1 is MGHRA and CDR2 YSYEKL. The CDR3 DNA is TGCGCCAGCAGCCACACCGGGACGGACCAGCCCCAGCATTTT. Protein sequence: CASSHTGTDQPQHF.

V is TRBV30 and J is TRBJ1-2, with D uncertain. Germline V gene lookup returns CDR1 GTSNPN and CDR2 SVGIG (reference sequence). V was clipped by 4 bases and J by 5 bases, with 11 bases between them. This CDR3 region has 12 residues. The CDR3 DNA is TGTGCCTGGAATGGAGACAAATATGGCTACACCTTC. Translation gives CAWNGDKYGYTF.

This rearrangement joins TRBV4-3 to TRBJ2-3; TRBD2 might be the D (6 bases). Germline assignment: CDR1 LGHNA and CDR2 YSLEER. V lost 0 bases and J 5 bases, leaving 15 bases between the germline ends. The CDR3 extends over 16 amino acids. The CDR3 DNA is TGCGCCAGCAGCCAAGATAGGGGAGGATTGATAGATACGCAGTATTTT. This translates into CASSQDRGGLIDTQYF.

The chain combines TRBV7-2 with TRBJ2-7; D is unclear. Germline CDR1 SGHTA, CDR2 FQGNSA. Trimming took off 1 base at V and 7 bases at J, with 11 bases between the two ends. The CDR3 runs to 13 residues. The CDR3, as DNA: TGTGCCAGCAGCTTAGAGGTCAACGCTGAGCAGTACTTC. This translates into CASSLEVNAEQYF.

As for this clonotype: Here the CDR3 omits its conserved ending phenylalanine or tryptophan, so a read error is the likely source. The chain joins TRBV12-3 or TRBV12-4 to TRBJ1-5, with 7 bases fitting TRBD1. Trimming cost V 5 bases and J 5 bases; bases outside gene matches: 6. This CDR3 has 14 amino acids. CDR3 loop: CASSQDREDQPQHV. As DNA, the CDR3 is TGTGCCAGCAGTCAAGACAGGGAGGATCAGCCCCAGCATGTT.

There are a few counts of this clonotype. This CDR3 reads CASSTGTSYSTDTQYF. CDR3 sequence (DNA): TGCGCCAGCAGCACCGGGACAAGTTATAGCACAGATACGCAGTATTTT. The chain employs TRBV5-1 and TRBJ2-3; D may be TRBD1 (6 bases). V lost 4 bases, J lost 0 bases, and 15 bases lay in between. Germline assignment: CDR1 SGHRS and CDR2 YFSETQ. CDR3 length: 16 residues.

This clonotype has a handful of counts. The genes are TRBV27 and TRBJ2-1; TRBD2 agrees at 7 bases. The germline gives CDR1 MNHEY, CDR2 SMNVEV (reference sequence). This CDR3 is 15 amino acids long. With 10 bases clipped from V and 0 bases from J, the junction kept 9 bases outside the gene matches. The CDR3: CATQNQRGSYNEQFF. The CDR3, as DNA: TGTGCCACCCAAAACCAGCGGGGCTCCTACAATGAGCAGTTCTTC.

Note on this clonotype: Relative to the germline gene, one junction end is altered; a read error may explain this. The V and J genes are TRBV6-5 and TRBJ2-1; D is unresolved. Per the germline V gene, CDR1 is MNHEY and CDR2 is SVGAGI. This CDR3 is built from 14 residues. For the CDR3, the DNA is TGTGCCAGCAGTTACCTGGCGAACTACAATGGGCAGTTCTTC. This translates into CASSYLANYNGQFF.

The gene calls are TRBV27 and TRBJ2-3; D possibly corresponds to TRBD1 (5 bases). This CDR3 is 14 amino acids long. V was trimmed by 6 bases and J by 2 bases, leaving 12 bases between them. The V gene's germline CDR1 is MNHEY and CDR2 SMNVEV (reference sequence). CDR3 DNA: TGTGCCAGCAGAAAACAGGCTTACACAGATACGCAGTATTTT. It specifies CASRKQAYTDTQYF.